This TCR beta chain was documented in a study of blood T cell repertoires in COVID-19. On the study more broadly: Italy, Spain and the United States were the sources of the convalescent and acute COVID-19 samples. PBMCs, B-cell-depleted T cells, or T cells were the source of the cDNA or gDNA that made up the material.

V was pared by 8 bases and J by 8 bases, with 14 bases between. This CDR3 is built from 12 residues. Germline CDR1 and CDR2: SEHNR and FQNEAQ (reference sequence). The Seattle patients joined while their infection was active and were tracked longitudinally afterward. How the authors handled the data: Estimation of nucleated cell counts was performed using reference gene primer amplification. TCRdb's copy holds only in-frame clones and misses some; the assay was immunoSEQ multiplex PCR. That table gives V, J and clone size, and the DNA gave D and trimming. This sample has approximately 320,000 clones; just under 90% occur once, and the top ten carry 11%.

This receptor was taken from a woman aged 25 to 39 with COVID-19, enrolled during active disease. The V gene is TRBV7-9, the J gene TRBJ2-3; D is undetermined. Specimen: peripheral blood. CDR3 in DNA: TGTGCCAGCGGCGACGGGTACGGTACGCAGTATTTT. This sequence encodes CASGDGYGTQYF.